This entry lists 19 T cell receptor beta chains sequenced from one sample in a study of shared clonotypes between healthy human individuals. TCRdb's copy holds only in-frame clones and misses some; the assay was immunoSEQ multiplex PCR. The sample lists a few million clones, 93% seen once, with 0.39% in the top ten. The material sequenced was naive CD4+ T cells from PBMCs. Subset indicated: CD45RA+ positively selected. Source of these receptors: a man aged 18 to 29 in good health. Some clones in this sample may be carry-over from other donors' samples.

The V and J genes are TRBV7-8 and TRBJ1-2; D not resolved. The CDR3 totals 15 residues. Trimming left V 3 bases short and J 0 bases short, with 11 bases between. Germline loops: CDR1 SGHVS, CDR2 FQNEAQ. The CDR3 protein is CASSFDGLTNYGYTF. The CDR3 DNA reads as TGTGCCAGCAGCTTCGACGGACTCACTAACTATGGCTACACCTTC.

This clone was observed once. The chain carries TRBV5-8 and TRBJ2-7; TRBD2 agrees at 10 bases. The CDR3 contains 15 residues. Germline trimming cut 4 bases from V and 2 bases from J; bases unmatched to any gene: 6. In germline, CDR1 is SGHTS, CDR2 YDEGEE. CDR3 protein: CASSVRTSGPYEQYF. The CDR3 DNA reads TGTGCCAGCAGCGTCCGGACTAGCGGTCCCTACGAGCAGTACTTC.

The genes are TRBV5-1 and TRBJ2-3, with D perhaps matching TRBD2 (6 bases). CDR1 and CDR2 from the germline V gene are SGHRS and YFSETQ. The V end was cut by 0 bases, the J end by 6 bases, with 11 bases between. The CDR3 extends over 14 amino acids. The CDR3 DNA follows: TGCGCCAGCAGCTTGGCCGATCGGGAGGATACGCAGTATTTT. This codes for CASSLADREDTQYF.

The chain links TRBV7-2 to TRBJ2-1, with no clear D. CDR3 length: 12 amino acids. With 5 bases removed from V and 9 bases from J, the gap between germline ends came to 11 bases. Per the germline V gene, CDR1 is SGHTA and CDR2 is FQGNSA. CDR3: CASSPSFFEQFF. The CDR3 nucleotides are TGTGCCAGCAGCCCGTCGTTTTTTGAGCAGTTCTTC.

The chain uses TRBV28 and TRBJ2-1; 7 bases are shared with TRBD2. The CDR3 has 14 residues. J lost 6 bases, V lost 3 bases, and 5 bases had no gene match. Germline CDR1 and CDR2: MDHEN and SYDVKM. DNA for the CDR3: TGTGCCAGCAGTTTCAGCGGGAACCGCAATGAGCAGTTCTTC. Its translation is CASSFSGNRNEQFF.

V is TRBV5-1 and J is TRBJ2-3, with no clear D. Looked up from germline, CDR1 is SGHRS and CDR2 is YFSETQ. There are 15 residues in the CDR3. Trimming pared 4 bases from V and 0 bases from J, leaving 12 bases between. The CDR3 sequence: CASSPLVGSTDTQYF. CDR3 DNA: TGCGCCAGCAGCCCTTTAGTGGGGAGCACAGATACGCAGTATTTT.

V and J are TRBV5-4 and TRBJ2-1; tentative D call: TRBD1 (6 bases). CDR3 length: 14 residues. The germline V gene encodes CDR1 SGHNT and CDR2 YYREEE (reference sequence). V lost 3 bases to trimming and J lost 6 bases, with 13 bases between them. Here the CDR3 reads CASSSSTGANEQFF. The DNA for the CDR3 is TGTGCCAGCAGCTCATCGACAGGTGCCAATGAGCAGTTCTTC.

This chain uses TRBV7-8 with TRBJ2-7; 10 nucleotides match TRBD1. The V gene end was trimmed by 1 base and the J gene end by 3 bases; junction bases not matched to a gene: 3. The CDR3 sequence is 15 residues long. Germline CDR1 reads SGHVS; CDR2 reads FQNEAQ. The CDR3 DNA is TGTGCCAGCAGCTTAGGTCGGGACAGGGGCTACGAGCAGTACTTC. Encoded protein: CASSLGRDRGYEQYF.

V is TRBV7-2 and J is TRBJ2-1, with a weak D call TRBD2 (6 bases). The V gene lost 5 bases and the J gene lost 4 bases, with 18 bases spanning the gap. Germline CDR1 and CDR2: SGHTA and FQGNSA. There are 16 residues in the CDR3. CDR3 residues: CASSMGRGGGYNEQFF. CDR3 nucleotides: TGTGCCAGCAGCATGGGTCGGGGCGGAGGGTACAATGAGCAGTTCTTC. Filled out from reference TRBV7-2 and TRBJ2-1, the complete variable domain reads GAGVSQSPSNKVTEKGKDVELRCDPISGHTALYWYRQSLGQGLEFLIYFQGNSAPDKSGLPSDRFSAERTGGSVSTLTIQRTQQEDSAVYLCASSMGRGGGYNEQFFGPGTRLTVL.

The V gene is TRBV6-1, the J gene TRBJ1-5, with a tentative D call TRBD1 (5 bases). There are 13 residues in the CDR3. V was pared by 6 bases and J by 7 bases, with 13 bases between. Germline assignment: CDR1 MNHNS and CDR2 SASEGT. This CDR3 reads CASRRDPWQPQHF. The CDR3 DNA follows: TGTGCCAGCAGGCGGGACCCCTGGCAGCCCCAGCATTTT.

Note on this clone: The same CDR3 can be traced to other DNA sequences in this sample. The rearrangement joins TRBV6-6 to TRBJ1-5, with D uncertain. Germline assignment: CDR1 MNHNY and CDR2 SVGAGI (reference sequence). The CDR3 is 14 residues long. The V end lost 3 bases, the J end lost 0 bases, and 6 bases lay between the germline ends. The CDR3 DNA reads TGTGCCAGCAGTTATGAGGGTAGCAATCAGCCCCAGCATTTT. Protein product: CASSYEGSNQPQHF.

This clone was detected a few times. The CDR3 DNA sequence: TGTGCCAGCAGTTTAGGTATAGGGGGCGTCTATGGCTACACCTTC. Translating gives CASSLGIGGVYGYTF. The V call is TRBV28, the J call TRBJ1-2; 7 bases agree with TRBD1. This CDR3 has 15 amino acids. V lost 2 bases to trimming and J lost 4 bases; unmatched junction nucleotides: 7. Germline V lookup: CDR1 MDHEN, CDR2 SYDVKM.

The rearrangement joins TRBV29-1 to TRBJ2-6; tentatively, D is TRBD1 (6 bases). V was cut by 4 bases and J by 2 bases, with 12 bases left in between. The CDR3 is made up of 15 amino acids. Germline CDR1 reads SQVTM; CDR2 reads ANQGSEA. The CDR3 bases are TGCAGCGTTGTGGGGGCCAGGGCTGGGGCCAACGTCCTGACTTTC. As protein: CSVVGARAGANVLTF. The entire variable domain, with the rest obtained from reference TRBV29-1 and TRBJ2-6, is as follows: SAVISQKPSRDICQRGTSLTIQCQVDSQVTMMFWYRQQPGQSLTLIATANQGSEATYESGFVIDKFPISRPNLTFSTLTVSNMSPEDSSIYLCSVVGARAGANVLTFGAGSRLTVL.

CDR3 region: CSAEQGARGVEAFF. The CDR3 nucleotides read TGCAGCGCTGAGCAGGGGGCGCGAGGGGTCGAAGCTTTCTTT. The chain joins TRBV29-1 to TRBJ1-1; 8 nucleotides agree with TRBD1. After removal of 7 bases from V and 8 bases from J, the junction contained 15 bases not matched to a gene. CDR3 length equals 14 residues. CDR1 and CDR2 from the germline V gene are SQVTM and ANQGSEA.

The CDR3, as DNA: TGTGCCAGCAGTTCCACTCGGGAGGCGGGAGGGGACAATGAGCAGTTCTTC. This gives the protein CASSSTREAGGDNEQFF. This chain links TRBV28 with TRBJ2-1; 9 nucleotides line up with TRBD2. The CDR3 has 17 amino acids. V shed 4 bases and J 5 bases; nucleotides not matched to a gene: 12. Germline CDR1 and CDR2: MDHEN and SYDVKM.

The J gene is TRBJ2-7, the V gene TRBV5-4; the match to TRBD2 covers 11 bases. From germline, CDR1 is SGHNT and CDR2 YYREEE (reference sequence). The junction had 5 bases not matched to a gene; V was cut back by 1 base and J by 2 bases. The CDR3 has 16 residues. CDR3 sequence: CASSLIVAGGTYEQYF. DNA for the CDR3: TGTGCCAGCAGCTTGATTGTAGCGGGAGGGACCTACGAGCAGTACTTC.

V gene TRBV7-8 combines with J gene TRBJ2-7; D perhaps matches TRBD2 (6 bases). Trimming took off 8 bases at V and 3 bases at J, with 20 bases between the two ends. The CDR3 sequence is 15 residues long. Per germline, CDR1 SGHVS and CDR2 FQNEAQ. The CDR3 protein is CASRSGWGVNYEQYF. The CDR3 DNA reads TGTGCCAGCCGGTCGGGTTGGGGGGTGAACTACGAGCAGTACTTC. The full variable domain, its missing parts supplied by reference TRBV7-8 and TRBJ2-7, is GAGVSQSPRYKVAKRGQDVALRCDPISGHVSLFWYQQALGQGPEFLTYFQNEAQLDKSGLPSDRFFAERPEGSVSTLKIQRTQQEDSAVYLCASRSGWGVNYEQYFGPGTRLTVT.

The gene calls are TRBV29-1 and TRBJ2-7; 15 nucleotides match TRBD2. Losses at the gene ends were 4 bases for V and 3 bases for J; bases not matched to a gene: 7. Per the germline V gene, CDR1 is SQVTM and CDR2 is ANQGSEA. CDR3 length equals 16 residues. CDR3 nucleotides: TGCAGCGTTGGAGGACTAGCGGGAGGGCCGAGCTACGAGCAGTACTTC. This translates into CSVGGLAGGPSYEQYF.

Only one count was recorded for this clone. Other DNA variants within this sample encode the same CDR3. This chain uses TRBV28 with TRBJ1-2; D remains unclear. This CDR3 has 12 amino acids. V lost 9 bases to trimming and J lost 1 base, with 9 bases between them. In germline, CDR1 is MDHEN, CDR2 SYDVKM. The CDR3 loop is CASSLGNYGYTF. CDR3 sequence (DNA): TGTGCCAGTTCCCTCGGTAACTATGGCTACACCTTC.